This passage covers 21 T cell receptor beta chains from one sample sequenced in a study of T cell responses to AZD1222 COVID-19 vaccine listed by TCRdb under 2021. The meaning of the sample's time point label: about 28 days (+/-7) after the second vaccine dose. Library prep was done by the immunoSEQ multiplex PCR assay. This immuneACCESS table, as held by TCRdb, lists in-frame sequences with V and J called but not all clones. Of the missing ones, under half trace to an unresolved V gene in checked studies; the others have no known cause. This sample comprises approximately 200,000 clones, roughly 92% of them detected only once. The ten largest clones represent roughly 3.5% of the sample. Sequencing was performed on peripheral blood, taken 28 days after the second AZD1222 dose. These receptors came from an adult who received the AZD1222 COVID-19 vaccine.

The CDR3, as DNA: TGTGCCAGCATGACGCTTCCCGAGCAGTACTTC. Translation: CASMTLPEQYF. The chain uses TRBV27 and TRBJ2-7; D uncertain. The CDR3 consists of 11 residues. The germline V gene encodes CDR1 MNHEY and CDR2 SMNVEV (reference sequence). The V and J ends lost 7 bases and 6 bases respectively, with 10 bases between them.

This chain connects TRBV20-1 to TRBJ1-5, with D uncertain. Trimming cost V 3 bases and J 0 bases, with 12 bases left between them. The CDR3 totals 15 residues. In germline, CDR1 is DFQATT, CDR2 SNEGSKA (reference sequence). The CDR3 loop reads CSASVRGISNQPQHF. CDR3 in DNA: TGCAGTGCTAGTGTCAGAGGGATTAGCAATCAGCCCCAGCATTTT.

This clone turned up a few times. The chain combines TRBV7-9 with TRBJ1-5; the D is unclear. This CDR3 comprises 13 residues. Germline V gene data show CDR1 as SEHNR and CDR2 as FQNEAQ (reference sequence). The ends were cut back, 3 bases at V and 6 bases at J, with 9 bases in the middle. CDR3 sequence: CASSFSRSQPQHF. CDR3 nucleotides: TGTGCCAGCAGCTTTTCGAGGAGTCAGCCCCAGCATTTT. The whole variable domain, filled in from reference TRBV7-9 and TRBJ1-5, reads DTGVSQNPRHKITKRGQNVTFRCDPISEHNRLYWYRQTLGQGPEFLTYFQNEAQLEKSRLLSDRFSAERPKGSFSTLEIQRTEQGDSAMYLCASSFSRSQPQHFGDGTRLSIL.

The CDR3 reads CASSVDLAADEQFF. CDR3 coding DNA: TGTGCCAGCAGCGTAGACCTAGCTGCGGATGAGCAGTTCTTC. The rearrangement uses TRBV9 and TRBJ2-1; D might be TRBD2 (5 bases). The V end lost 0 bases, the J end lost 8 bases, and 12 bases lay between the germline ends. The CDR3 totals 14 residues. From germline, CDR1 is SGDLS and CDR2 YYNGEE. The complete variable domain, with remaining parts taken from reference TRBV9 and TRBJ2-1, reads DSGVTQTPKHLITATGQRVTLRCSPRSGDLSVYWYQQSLDQGLQFLIQYYNGEERAKGNILERFSAQQFPDLHSELNLSSLELGDSALYFCASSVDLAADEQFFGPGTRLTVL.

The rearrangement links TRBV21-1 to TRBJ2-7. TRBV21-1 is a recognized pseudogene. CDR3 length: 14 residues. CDR3 region: CASSPGRQTYEQYF. The CDR3 nucleotides are TGTGCCAGCAGCCCTGGACGCCAGACCTACGAGCAGTACTTC.

The chain joins TRBV5-5 to TRBJ1-6; D gene unclear. Germline loops: CDR1 SGHKS, CDR2 YYEKEE (reference sequence). V was shortened by 0 bases and J by 7 bases, with 14 bases between the two germline ends. The CDR3 is 16 residues long. CDR3 coding DNA: TGTGCCAGCAGCTTGGACGGCGTGGGGTGGAATTCACCCCTCCACTTT. It yields the protein CASSLDGVGWNSPLHF.

The chain links TRBV28 to TRBJ2-3; D could derive from TRBD1 or TRBD2 (5 bases each). From germline, CDR1 is MDHEN and CDR2 SYDVKM. The length of the CDR3 is 16 residues. Trimming pared 3 bases from V and 0 bases from J, leaving 13 bases between. CDR3 sequence reads: CASSFGDRASTDTQYF. Written as DNA, the CDR3 is TGTGCCAGCAGTTTTGGGGACCGAGCTAGCACAGATACGCAGTATTTT. The full variable domain, in which reference TRBV28 and TRBJ2-3 provide the parts outside the CDR3, is DVKVTQSSRYLVKRTGEKVFLECVQDMDHENMFWYRQDPGLGLRLIYFSYDVKMKEKGDIPEGYSVSREKKERFSLILESASTNQTSMYLCASSFGDRASTDTQYFGPGTRLTVL.

The rearrangement joins TRBV6-5 to TRBJ1-5; D possibly corresponds to TRBD1 (6 bases). Germline V gene sequence: CDR1 MNHEY, CDR2 SVGAGI. The CDR3 spans 15 residues. V was pared by 6 bases and J by 1 base, with 13 bases between. The CDR3 sequence: CASRRLGQSNQPQHF. CDR3 nucleotides: TGTGCCAGCAGGCGACTCGGACAGAGCAATCAGCCCCAGCATTTT.

The rearrangement links TRBV18 to TRBJ1-2; 9 bases are a match to TRBD1. The CDR3 consists of 13 residues. V lost 3 bases and J lost 7; bases outside the gene matches: 3. The V gene's germline CDR1 is KGHSH and CDR2 LQKENI. CDR3 region: CASSPDRGTGYTF. The CDR3 DNA reads TGTGCCAGCTCACCGGACAGGGGAACTGGCTACACCTTC.

J is TRBJ2-7 and V is TRBV10-1, with no clear D. Germline CDR1 is WNHNN and CDR2 is SYGVQD (reference sequence). The V end was cut by 4 bases, the J end by 3 bases, with 7 bases between. This CDR3 is built from 12 residues. CDR3: CASSGRHYEQYF. The DNA for the CDR3 is TGCGCCAGCAGTGGGCGCCACTACGAGCAGTACTTC.

This chain connects TRBV9 to TRBJ2-7; 8 nucleotides agree with TRBD2. The CDR3 loop spans 16 amino acids. CDR1 SGDLS and CDR2 YYNGEE come from the germline V gene. Losses at the gene ends were 4 bases for V and 1 base for J; bases not matched to a gene: 10. CDR3 DNA sequence: TGTGCCAGCAGCCCTCCGGGGGGGAGGAGGTCCTACGAGCAGTACTTC. Protein: CASSPPGGRRSYEQYF.

This clone occurred once. The chain combines TRBV19 with TRBJ2-7; 8 bases fit TRBD1. V dropped 3 bases and J dropped 2; count of bases not matched to a gene: 3. This CDR3 is built from 14 residues. The germline CDR1 and CDR2 sequences are LNHDA and SQIVND (reference sequence). CDR3 amino acids: CASSIQGAAYEQYF. The CDR3 DNA reads as TGTGCCAGTAGTATTCAGGGGGCGGCCTACGAGCAGTACTTC.

This chain uses TRBV28 with TRBJ2-3; no clear D. The CDR3 length is 13 residues. Trimming cost V 8 bases and J 0 bases, with 9 bases left between them. Looked up from germline, CDR1 is MDHEN and CDR2 is SYDVKM. DNA of the CDR3: TGTGCCAGCCTGCTTGGTAGCACAGATACGCAGTATTTT. Its protein product is CASLLGSTDTQYF. The complete variable domain, with remaining parts taken from reference TRBV28 and TRBJ2-3, reads DVKVTQSSRYLVKRTGEKVFLECVQDMDHENMFWYRQDPGLGLRLIYFSYDVKMKEKGDIPEGYSVSREKKERFSLILESASTNQTSMYLCASLLGSTDTQYFGPGTRLTVL.

The chain has TRBV29-1 and TRBJ2-7; no clear D. Germline V lookup: CDR1 SQVTM, CDR2 ANQGSEA. The CDR3 is made up of 14 amino acids. The V gene lost 0 bases and the J gene lost 3 bases, with 12 bases spanning the gap. The CDR3, as DNA: TGCAGCGTTGAAGATCGAAAAGGCCGCTACGAGCAGTACTTC. This codes for CSVEDRKGRYEQYF.

The V and J genes are TRBV3-1 (or the pseudogene TRBV3-2) and TRBJ1-1; a possible D gene is TRBD1 (5 bases). Per germline, CDR1 LGHDT and CDR2 YNNKEL (reference sequence). The CDR3 is made up of 17 amino acids. V lost 2 bases, J lost 6 bases, and 22 bases lay in between. CDR3 sequence reads: CASSQWTALRVGAEAFF. The CDR3, as DNA: TGTGCCAGCAGCCAATGGACCGCCCTCAGGGTAGGGGCTGAAGCTTTCTTT.

This chain links TRBV6-1 with TRBJ2-7; D possibly corresponds to TRBD2 (5 bases). There are 16 residues in the CDR3. CDR1 MNHNS and CDR2 SASEGT come from the germline V gene. V lost 4 bases and J lost 1, with 17 bases in between. The CDR3 region has the DNA TGTGCCAGCAGTGTCGTTTGGTCTAGCAGTTCCTACGAGCAGTACTTC. Its translation: CASSVVWSSSSYEQYF.

CDR3 amino acids: CASSLLDRARHEQYF. CDR3 in DNA: TGTGCCAGCAGCCTCCTAGACAGGGCAAGGCACGAGCAGTACTTC. This chain connects TRBV21-1 to TRBJ2-7; TRBD1 is the table's D call, not checked against the DNA. TRBV21-1 is a known pseudogene. CDR3 length: 15 amino acids.

V usage is TRBV21-1 and J usage is TRBJ2-1; the DNA was not used to check the table's D call, TRBD1. TRBV21-1 is a listed pseudogene. The CDR3 sequence is 17 residues long. The DNA of the CDR3 is TGTGCCAGCAGCAAAGAGGGGGTCCTCCTCCCCTACAATGAGCAGTTCTTC. Encoded protein: CASSKEGVLLPYNEQFF.

The J gene is TRBJ2-1, the V gene TRBV28; D is ambiguous. The germline V and J ends were trimmed by 3 bases and 1 base, with 10 bases remaining between them. This CDR3 has 15 residues. CDR1 MDHEN and CDR2 SYDVKM come from the germline V gene. The CDR3: CASSFSALSYNEQFF. CDR3 sequence (DNA): TGTGCCAGCAGTTTTAGTGCCCTTTCCTACAATGAGCAGTTCTTC.

The V and J genes are TRBV19 and TRBJ2-3; TRBD1 or TRBD2 may be the D gene (6 bases each). The CDR3 contains 15 residues. With 3 bases removed from V and 5 bases from J, the gap between germline ends came to 15 bases. Germline assignment: CDR1 LNHDA and CDR2 SQIVND (reference sequence). In DNA form, the CDR3 reads TGTGCCAGTAGTATGGGGGGCTGGGATGGAGATACGCAGTATTTT. Translating it yields CASSMGGWDGDTQYF.

The chain carries TRBV7-8 and TRBJ2-7; TRBD2 matches at 7 bases. The CDR3 extends over 17 amino acids. With V trimmed by 5 bases and J by 3 bases, 16 bases remained unmatched. From germline, CDR1 is SGHVS and CDR2 FQNEAQ. The DNA for the CDR3 is TGTGCCAGCAGCCTCCGGGAGGTACGGGTCCAACTCTACGAGCAGTACTTC. It encodes CASSLREVRVQLYEQYF. The full variable domain, in which reference TRBV7-8 and TRBJ2-7 provide the parts outside the CDR3, is GAGVSQSPRYKVAKRGQDVALRCDPISGHVSLFWYQQALGQGPEFLTYFQNEAQLDKSGLPSDRFFAERPEGSVSTLKIQRTQQEDSAVYLCASSLREVRVQLYEQYFGPGTRLTVT.